The next 17 T cell receptor beta chains were all read from a single sample in a study of blood T cell repertoires in COVID-19. Some clones are missing from TCRdb's copy, which holds only in-frame ones; the method was immunoSEQ multiplex PCR. The sample has fewer than 300,000 clones, 83% seen once. Specimen: peripheral blood. Receptors were obtained from an elderly man with acute or convalescent COVID-19.

The chain couples TRBV6-6 to TRBJ2-7, with TRBD2 as a possible D gene (6 bases). Germline V gene data show CDR1 as MNHNY and CDR2 as SVGAGI (reference sequence). V lost 4 bases and J lost 6, with 19 bases in between. The CDR3 consists of 15 residues. CDR3 in amino acids: CASSSGAGIGTEQYF. The CDR3 coding sequence is TGTGCCAGCAGTTCGGGCGCGGGGATTGGTACCGAGCAGTACTTC.

This rearrangement joins TRBV5-1 to TRBJ2-3; weak D call: TRBD2 (6 bases). V was shortened by 1 base and J by 6 bases, with 6 bases between the two germline ends. The CDR3 totals 12 residues. Germline-derived CDR1 and CDR2 are SGHRS and YFSETQ. CDR3 bases: TGCGCCAGCAGCTTGCGGGGGGATACGCAGTATTTT. Amino acid sequence: CASSLRGDTQYF.

CDR3 in DNA: TGCGCCAGCAGCCAATTAATCCAAGAGACCCAGTACTTC. This codes for CASSQLIQETQYF. The chain uses TRBV4-1 and TRBJ2-5; D gene unclear. CDR1 is MGHRA, CDR2 YSYEKL, per germline. This CDR3 has 13 amino acids. V gave up 2 bases and J gave up 1 base, with 5 bases separating them.

V usage is TRBV6-1 and J usage is TRBJ1-4, with 9 bases fitting TRBD1. The CDR3 runs 14 residues. V was clipped by 3 bases and J by 8 bases; unmatched bases: 4. CDR1 MNHNS and CDR2 SASEGT come from the germline V gene. The CDR3 is CASSDGTGWEKLFF. The CDR3, as DNA: TGTGCCAGCAGTGATGGGACAGGGTGGGAAAAACTGTTTTTT.

This clone has just a few counts. The J gene is TRBJ2-7, the V gene TRBV2; TRBD2 agrees at 9 bases. In germline, CDR1 is SNHLY, CDR2 FYNNEI. The CDR3 totals 13 residues. V lost 6 bases, J lost 4 bases, and 4 bases stayed unmatched. CDR3 sequence: CASRTSGGYEQYF. In DNA, the CDR3 is TGTGCCAGCAGGACTAGCGGAGGTTACGAGCAGTACTTC. Looking up the rest from reference TRBV2 and TRBJ2-7 gives the full variable domain: EPEVTQTPSHQVTQMGQEVILRCVPISNHLYFYWYRQILGQKVEFLVSFYNNEISEKSEIFDDQFSVERPDGSNFTLKIRSTKLEDSAMYFCASRTSGGYEQYFGPGTRLTVT.

The table lists this clone with a few counts. This chain links TRBV2 with TRBJ1-5; 8 nucleotides agree with TRBD1. CDR1 SNHLY and CDR2 FYNNEI come from the germline V gene. V was clipped by 4 bases and J by 5 bases; unmatched bases: 10. CDR3 length: 16 amino acids. The CDR3 sequence is CASSGVVTGADQPQHF. The CDR3 DNA is TGTGCCAGCAGTGGGGTGGTGACAGGGGCGGATCAGCCCCAGCATTTT.

V is TRBV7-2 and J is TRBJ1-4, with D unclear. Trimming left V 6 bases short and J 8 bases short, with 19 bases between. Germline V lookup: CDR1 SGHTA, CDR2 FQGNSA. The CDR3 consists of 15 residues. The CDR3 sequence is CASRAGPGSQEKLFF. DNA of the CDR3: TGTGCCAGCAGAGCCGGTCCGGGATCCCAAGAAAAACTGTTTTTT.

In this sample, this clone turned up a few times. The chain links TRBV15 to TRBJ2-7, with TRBD1 matching 10 bases. Germline V gene data show CDR1 as LNHNV and CDR2 as YYDKDF (reference sequence). Trimming took 4 bases from V and 3 from J; bases not matched to a gene: 3. CDR3 length: 14 amino acids. As DNA, the CDR3 is TGTGCCACCAGCAAGACAGGGGGCAGCTACGAGCAGTACTTC. It translates to CATSKTGGSYEQYF.

The chain links TRBV7-8 to TRBJ1-2; 9 nucleotides agree with TRBD1. Germline CDR1 and CDR2: SGHVS and FQNEAQ. J was trimmed by 6 bases and V by 1 base; bases with no gene match: 6. This CDR3 is 15 amino acids long. CDR3 sequence reads: CASSLGTGTGNGYTF. The CDR3, as DNA: TGTGCCAGCAGCTTAGGGACCGGGACAGGGAATGGCTACACCTTC.

This clone was picked up one time. The V call is TRBV19, the J call TRBJ2-5, with TRBD2 identical over 7 bases. This CDR3 has 15 amino acids. Germline V lookup: CDR1 LNHDA, CDR2 SQIVND (reference sequence). The V segment lost 5 bases and the J segment 5 bases; nucleotides outside the gene matches: 11. CDR3 DNA: TGTGCCAGTAGTGTGGGACTATCCGAATCGGAGACCCAGTACTTC. It specifies CASSVGLSESETQYF.

This chain connects TRBV5-1 to TRBJ1-6; TRBD1 matches 7 bases. The CDR3 sequence is 14 residues long. V lost 4 bases and J lost 7; bases outside the gene matches: 5. The V gene's germline CDR1 is SGHRS and CDR2 YFSETQ. Here the CDR3 DNA reads TGCGCCAGCAGCGAACAGGGGTTCAATTCACCCCTCCACTTT. Encoded protein: CASSEQGFNSPLHF.

The rearrangement joins TRBV11-3 to TRBJ2-3; 9 bases fit TRBD2. Germline values: CDR1 SGHNT, CDR2 YENEEA. Trimming cost V 4 bases and J 5 bases; bases outside gene matches: 10. The length of the CDR3 is 16 residues. For the CDR3, the DNA is TGTGCCAGCAGCTCGAGTGGGGCGGGGGGGCAAGATACGCAGTATTTT. Protein: CASSSSGAGGQDTQYF. Filled out from reference TRBV11-3 and TRBJ2-3, the complete variable domain reads EAGVVQSPRYKIIEKKQPVAFWCNPISGHNTLYWYLQNLGQGPELLIRYENEEAVDDSQLPKDRFSAERLKGVDSTLKIQPAELGDSAVYLCASSSSGAGGQDTQYFGPGTRLTVL.

This clone has a handful of counts. This rearrangement joins TRBV6-1 to TRBJ2-4; D may be TRBD1 (5 bases). Per germline, CDR1 MNHNS and CDR2 SASEGT. Between the trimmed V and J ends, which lost 2 bases and 8 bases, there was a span of 13 bases. The CDR3 is made up of 14 amino acids. The chain's CDR3 is CASSEFGRVDIQYF. The CDR3 nucleotides read TGTGCCAGCAGTGAATTTGGCAGGGTGGACATTCAGTACTTC.

The genes are TRBV21-1 and TRBJ2-2; the table names TRBD1, a call not compared with the DNA. TRBV21-1 is a listed pseudogene. The CDR3 has 18 amino acids. CDR3 sequence: CASSKKPKRTENTGELFF. The DNA of the CDR3 is TGTGCCAGCAGCAAAAAACCAAAGAGGACAGAGAACACCGGGGAGCTGTTTTTT.

The V gene is TRBV2, the J gene TRBJ1-1, with D unresolved. This CDR3 contains 14 residues. V lost 3 bases to trimming and J lost 3 bases, with 11 bases between them. Germline V gene sequence: CDR1 SNHLY, CDR2 FYNNEI. The CDR3 region is CASSDRSIYTEAFF. CDR3 sequence (DNA): TGTGCCAGCAGTGACCGTAGTATCTACACTGAAGCTTTCTTT.

The rearrangement links TRBV27 to TRBJ2-3; TRBD2 might be the D (6 bases). V was cut by 6 bases and J by 4 bases, with 17 bases left in between. Germline values: CDR1 MNHEY, CDR2 SMNVEV (reference sequence). The CDR3 length is 15 residues. The chain's CDR3 is CASSRYGDLSDTQYF. In DNA form, the CDR3 reads TGTGCCAGCAGCCGATACGGGGACTTATCAGATACGCAGTATTTT.

This chain joins TRBV5-6 and TRBJ2-3, with 7 bases lining up with TRBD2. CDR1 is SGHDT, CDR2 YYEEEE, per germline. The CDR3 sequence is 16 residues long. V was pared by 2 bases and J by 2 bases, with 8 bases of the junction left unmatched. CDR3 nucleotide sequence: TGTGCCAGCAGCTTTCCTAGCGGAGATTACACAGATACGCAGTATTTT. It codes for CASSFPSGDYTDTQYF. The full variable domain, in which reference TRBV5-6 and TRBJ2-3 provide the parts outside the CDR3, is DAGVTQSPTHLIKTRGQQVTLRCSPKSGHDTVSWYQQALGQGPQFIFQYYEEEERQRGNFPDRFSGHQFPNYSSELNVNALLLGDSALYLCASSFPSGDYTDTQYFGPGTRLTVL.